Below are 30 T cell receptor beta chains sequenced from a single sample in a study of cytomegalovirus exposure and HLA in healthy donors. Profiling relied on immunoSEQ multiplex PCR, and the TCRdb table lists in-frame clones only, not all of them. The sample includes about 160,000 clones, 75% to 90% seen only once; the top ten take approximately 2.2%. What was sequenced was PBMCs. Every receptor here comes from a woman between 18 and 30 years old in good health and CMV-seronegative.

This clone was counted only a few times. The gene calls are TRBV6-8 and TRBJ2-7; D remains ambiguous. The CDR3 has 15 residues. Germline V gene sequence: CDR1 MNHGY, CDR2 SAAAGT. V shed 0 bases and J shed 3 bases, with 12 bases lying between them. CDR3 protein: CASSYSIAALYEQYF. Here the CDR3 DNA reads TGTGCCAGCAGTTACTCGATAGCCGCTCTCTACGAGCAGTACTTC.

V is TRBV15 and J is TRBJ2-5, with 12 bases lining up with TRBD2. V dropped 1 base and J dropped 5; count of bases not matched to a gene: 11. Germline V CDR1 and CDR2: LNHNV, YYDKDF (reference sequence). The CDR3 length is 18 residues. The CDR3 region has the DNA TGTGCCACCAGCAGAGGGCCTCTAGCGGGAGGGCCGGGGGAGACCCAGTACTTC. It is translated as CATSRGPLAGGPGETQYF.

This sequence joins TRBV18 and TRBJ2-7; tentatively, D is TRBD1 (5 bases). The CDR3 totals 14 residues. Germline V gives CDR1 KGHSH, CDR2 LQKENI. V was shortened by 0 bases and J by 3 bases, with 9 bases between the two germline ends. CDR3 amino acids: CASSPPGQDYEQYF. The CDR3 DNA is TGTGCCAGCTCACCACCGGGGCAGGACTACGAGCAGTACTTC.

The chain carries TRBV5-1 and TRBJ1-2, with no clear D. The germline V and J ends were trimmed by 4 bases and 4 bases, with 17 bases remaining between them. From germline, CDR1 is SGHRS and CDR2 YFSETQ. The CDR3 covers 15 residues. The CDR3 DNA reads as TGCGCCAGCAGCGCGGGCGGTGTACCCGGCTATGGCTACACCTTC. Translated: CASSAGGVPGYGYTF.

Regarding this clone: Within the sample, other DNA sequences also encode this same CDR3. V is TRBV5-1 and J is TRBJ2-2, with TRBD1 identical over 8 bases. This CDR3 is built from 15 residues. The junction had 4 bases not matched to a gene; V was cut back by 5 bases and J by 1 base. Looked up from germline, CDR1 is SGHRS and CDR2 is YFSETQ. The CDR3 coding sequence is TGCGCCAGCAGGCAGGGGACAGGGAACACCGGGGAGCTGTTTTTT. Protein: CASRQGTGNTGELFF.

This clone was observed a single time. The CDR3 is CASSLGLSSYEQYF. CDR3 bases: TGCGCCAGCAGCTTGGGACTGAGCTCCTACGAGCAGTACTTC. The chain joins TRBV5-1 to TRBJ2-7; D unresolved. Looked up from germline, CDR1 is SGHRS and CDR2 is YFSETQ. Trimming shortened V by 0 bases and J by 0 bases, and 7 bases separated the two germline ends. The CDR3 has 14 residues.

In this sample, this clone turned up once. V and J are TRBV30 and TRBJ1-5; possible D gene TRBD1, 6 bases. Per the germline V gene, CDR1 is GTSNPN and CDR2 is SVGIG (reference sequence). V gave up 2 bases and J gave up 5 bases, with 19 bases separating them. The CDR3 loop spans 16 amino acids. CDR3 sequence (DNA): TGTGCCTGGAGTCCAACTAGGGGGTCATTCTATCAGCCCCAGCATTTT. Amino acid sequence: CAWSPTRGSFYQPQHF.

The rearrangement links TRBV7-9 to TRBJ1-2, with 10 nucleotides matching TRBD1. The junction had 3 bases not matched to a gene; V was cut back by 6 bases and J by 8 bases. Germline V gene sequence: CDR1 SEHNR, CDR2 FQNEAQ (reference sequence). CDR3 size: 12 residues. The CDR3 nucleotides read TGTGCCAGCAGGGGGACAGGGGAAGGCTACACCTTC. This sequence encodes CASRGTGEGYTF.

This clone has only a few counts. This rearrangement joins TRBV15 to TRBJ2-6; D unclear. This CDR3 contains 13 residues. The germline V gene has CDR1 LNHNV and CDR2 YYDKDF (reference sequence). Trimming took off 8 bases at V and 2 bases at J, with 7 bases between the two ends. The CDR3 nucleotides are TGTGCCACCCGCGGTACTGGGGCCAACGTCCTGACTTTC. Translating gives CATRGTGANVLTF.

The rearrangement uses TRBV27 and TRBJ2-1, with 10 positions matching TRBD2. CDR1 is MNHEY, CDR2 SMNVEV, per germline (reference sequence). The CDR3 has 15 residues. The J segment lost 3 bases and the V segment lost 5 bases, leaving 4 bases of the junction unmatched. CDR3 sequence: CASSLERGGYNEQFF. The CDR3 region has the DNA TGTGCCAGCAGTCTCGAGCGGGGGGGCTACAATGAGCAGTTCTTC.

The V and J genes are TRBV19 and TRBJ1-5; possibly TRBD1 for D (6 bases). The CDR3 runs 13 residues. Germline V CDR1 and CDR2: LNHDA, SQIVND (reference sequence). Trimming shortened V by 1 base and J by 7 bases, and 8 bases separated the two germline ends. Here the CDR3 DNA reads TGTGCCAGTAGTATAGTACAGGGACAGCCCCAGCATTTT. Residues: CASSIVQGQPQHF.

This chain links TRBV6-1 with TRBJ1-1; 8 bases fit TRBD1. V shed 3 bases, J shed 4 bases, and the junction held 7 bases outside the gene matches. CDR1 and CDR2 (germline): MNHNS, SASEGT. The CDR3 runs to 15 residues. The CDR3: CASSETGEKGTEAFF. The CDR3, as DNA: TGTGCCAGCAGTGAGACAGGGGAAAAGGGCACTGAAGCTTTCTTT.

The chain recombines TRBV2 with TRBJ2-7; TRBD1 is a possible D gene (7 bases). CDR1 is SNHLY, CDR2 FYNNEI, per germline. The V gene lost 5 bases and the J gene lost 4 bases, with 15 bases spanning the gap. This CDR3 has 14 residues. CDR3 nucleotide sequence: TGTGCCAGCAGTCCGACAGGGAGGCCTTACGAGCAGTACTTC. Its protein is CASSPTGRPYEQYF.

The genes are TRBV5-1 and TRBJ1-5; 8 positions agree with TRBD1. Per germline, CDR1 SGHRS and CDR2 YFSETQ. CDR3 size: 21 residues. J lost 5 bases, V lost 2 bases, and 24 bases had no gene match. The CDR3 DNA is TGCGCCAGCAGCTTCTATCCAAGGACAGGGAAAGCCCAAGCTGGTCATCAGCCCCAGCATTTT. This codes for CASSFYPRTGKAQAGHQPQHF.

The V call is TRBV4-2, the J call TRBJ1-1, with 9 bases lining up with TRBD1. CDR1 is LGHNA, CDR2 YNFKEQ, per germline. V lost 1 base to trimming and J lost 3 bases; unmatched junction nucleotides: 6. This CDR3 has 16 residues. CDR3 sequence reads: CASSQADRGAYTEAFF. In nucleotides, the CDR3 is TGTGCCAGCAGCCAAGCTGACAGGGGGGCGTACACTGAAGCTTTCTTT.

CDR3 protein: CASSPSSASYNEQFF. Written as DNA, the CDR3 is TGTGCCAGCAGCCCTTCTAGCGCCTCCTACAATGAGCAGTTCTTC. This rearrangement joins TRBV7-2 to TRBJ2-1; a weak D match, TRBD2 (6 bases). V shed 5 bases and J shed 0 bases, with 11 bases lying between them. This CDR3 spans 15 amino acids. CDR1 and CDR2 from the germline V gene are SGHTA and FQGNSA.

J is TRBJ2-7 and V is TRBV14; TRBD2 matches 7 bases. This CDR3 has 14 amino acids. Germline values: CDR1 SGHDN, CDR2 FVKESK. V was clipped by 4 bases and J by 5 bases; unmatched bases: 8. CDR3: CASSPWGGSDEQYF. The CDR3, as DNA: TGTGCCAGCAGCCCCTGGGGGGGGTCCGACGAGCAGTACTTC.

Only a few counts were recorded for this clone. The CDR3 reads CAISEALAGGSSYEQYF. The CDR3 DNA follows: TGTGCCATCAGTGAAGCGCTAGCGGGAGGTTCCTCCTACGAGCAGTACTTC. This chain links TRBV10-3 with TRBJ2-7, with 11 bases aligning to TRBD2. The CDR3 runs 17 residues. Germline V CDR1 and CDR2: ENHRY, SYGVKD. The J segment lost 0 bases and the V segment lost 3 bases, leaving 7 bases of the junction unmatched.

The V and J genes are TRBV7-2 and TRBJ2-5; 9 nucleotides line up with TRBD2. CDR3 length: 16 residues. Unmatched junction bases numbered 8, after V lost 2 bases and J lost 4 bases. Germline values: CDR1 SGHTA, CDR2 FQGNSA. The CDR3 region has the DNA TGTGCCAGCAGCTTATTGGTTGCGGGAGGGCCAGAGACCCAGTACTTC. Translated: CASSLLVAGGPETQYF.

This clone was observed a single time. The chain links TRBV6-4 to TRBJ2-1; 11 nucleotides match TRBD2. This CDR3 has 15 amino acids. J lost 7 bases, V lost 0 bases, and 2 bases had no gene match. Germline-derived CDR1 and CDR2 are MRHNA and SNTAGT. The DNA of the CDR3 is TGTGCCAGCAGTGACTCGACTAGCGGGGATAATGAGCAGTTCTTC. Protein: CASSDSTSGDNEQFF.

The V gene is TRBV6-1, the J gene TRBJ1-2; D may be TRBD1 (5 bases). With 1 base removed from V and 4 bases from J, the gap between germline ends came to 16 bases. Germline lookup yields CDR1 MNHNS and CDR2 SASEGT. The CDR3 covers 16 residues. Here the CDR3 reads CASSEVQGLAGYGYTF. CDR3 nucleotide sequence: TGTGCCAGCAGTGAAGTCCAGGGCCTTGCTGGCTATGGCTACACCTTC.

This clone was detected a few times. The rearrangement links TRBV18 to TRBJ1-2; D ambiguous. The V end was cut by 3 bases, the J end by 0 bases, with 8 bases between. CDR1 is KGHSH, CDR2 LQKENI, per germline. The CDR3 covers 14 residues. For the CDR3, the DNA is TGTGCCAGCTCACCCTCAGAAGCTAACTATGGCTACACCTTC. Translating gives CASSPSEANYGYTF. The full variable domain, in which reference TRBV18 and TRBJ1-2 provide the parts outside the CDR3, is NAGVMQNPRHLVRRRGQEARLRCSPMKGHSHVYWYRQLPEEGLKFMVYLQKENIIDESGMPKERFSAEFPKEGPSILRIQQVVRGDSAAYFCASSPSEANYGYTFGSGTRLTVV.

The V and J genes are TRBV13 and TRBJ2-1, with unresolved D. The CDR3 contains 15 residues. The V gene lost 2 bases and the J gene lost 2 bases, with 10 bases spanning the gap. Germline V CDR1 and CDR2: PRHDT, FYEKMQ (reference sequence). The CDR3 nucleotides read TGTGCCAGCAGCTTAAGACTGAATCCCTACAATGAGCAGTTCTTC. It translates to CASSLRLNPYNEQFF.

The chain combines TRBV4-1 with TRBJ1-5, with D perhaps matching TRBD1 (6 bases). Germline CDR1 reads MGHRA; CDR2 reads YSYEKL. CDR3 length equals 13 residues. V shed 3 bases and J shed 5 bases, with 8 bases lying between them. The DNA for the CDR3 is TGCGCCAGCAGCCAGGCAGGGGATCAGCCCCAGCATTTT. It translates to CASSQAGDQPQHF.

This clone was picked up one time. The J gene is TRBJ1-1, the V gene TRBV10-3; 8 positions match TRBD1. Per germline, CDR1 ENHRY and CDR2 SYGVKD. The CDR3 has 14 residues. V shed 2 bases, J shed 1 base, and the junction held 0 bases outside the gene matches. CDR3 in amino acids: CAISEDRGNTEAFF. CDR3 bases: TGTGCCATCAGTGAGGACAGGGGGAACACTGAAGCTTTCTTT.

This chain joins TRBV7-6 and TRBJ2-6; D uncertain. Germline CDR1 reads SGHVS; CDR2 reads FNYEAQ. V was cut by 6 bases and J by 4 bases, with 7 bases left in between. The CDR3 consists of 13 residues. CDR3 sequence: CASRHWGANVLTF. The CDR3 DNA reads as TGTGCCAGCAGGCACTGGGGGGCCAACGTCCTGACTTTC.

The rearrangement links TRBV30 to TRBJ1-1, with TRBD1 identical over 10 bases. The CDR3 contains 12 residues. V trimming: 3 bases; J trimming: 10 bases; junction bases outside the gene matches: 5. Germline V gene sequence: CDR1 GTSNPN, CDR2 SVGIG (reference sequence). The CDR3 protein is CAWSPTGGRAFF. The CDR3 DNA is TGTGCCTGGAGCCCGACAGGGGGCCGAGCTTTCTTT.

CDR3 amino acids: CSASGAYGYTF. CDR3 bases: TGCAGTGCAAGCGGGGCTTATGGCTACACCTTC. The chain employs TRBV20-1 and TRBJ1-2; tentatively, D is TRBD1 (5 bases). CDR3 size: 11 residues. The germline V gene encodes CDR1 DFQATT and CDR2 SNEGSKA (reference sequence). Trimming left V 6 bases short and J 5 bases short, with 10 bases between.

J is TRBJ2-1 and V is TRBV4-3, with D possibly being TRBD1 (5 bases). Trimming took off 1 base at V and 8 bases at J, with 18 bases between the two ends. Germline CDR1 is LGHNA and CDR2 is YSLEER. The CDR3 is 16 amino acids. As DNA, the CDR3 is TGCGCCAGCAGCCAAGTCGGGCAGGGCCCTTCTGATGAGCAGTTCTTC. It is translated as CASSQVGQGPSDEQFF.

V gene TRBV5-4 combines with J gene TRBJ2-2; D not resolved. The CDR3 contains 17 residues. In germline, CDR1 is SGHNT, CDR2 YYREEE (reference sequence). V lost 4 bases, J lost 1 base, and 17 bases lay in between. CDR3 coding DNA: TGTGCCAGCAGCGCAGATAGGTTGGAGCTGAACACCGGGGAGCTGTTTTTT. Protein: CASSADRLELNTGELFF.